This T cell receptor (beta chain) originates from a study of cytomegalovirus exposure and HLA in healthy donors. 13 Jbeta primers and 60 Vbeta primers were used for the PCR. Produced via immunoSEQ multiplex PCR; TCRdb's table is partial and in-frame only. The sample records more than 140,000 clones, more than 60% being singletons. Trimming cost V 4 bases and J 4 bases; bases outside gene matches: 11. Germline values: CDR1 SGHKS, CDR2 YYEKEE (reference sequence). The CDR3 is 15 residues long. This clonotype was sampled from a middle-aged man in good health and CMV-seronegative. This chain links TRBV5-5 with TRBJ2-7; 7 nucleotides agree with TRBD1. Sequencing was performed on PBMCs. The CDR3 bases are TGTGCCAGCAGCCCGCAACCGGGACAGCCATACGAGCAGTACTTC. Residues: CASSPQPGQPYEQYF. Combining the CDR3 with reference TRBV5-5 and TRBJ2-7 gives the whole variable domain DAGVTQSPTHLIKTRGQQVTLRCSPISGHKSVSWYQQVLGQGPQFIFQYYEKEERGRGNFPDRFSARQFPNYSSELNVNALLLGDSALYLCASSPQPGQPYEQYFGPGTRLTVT.